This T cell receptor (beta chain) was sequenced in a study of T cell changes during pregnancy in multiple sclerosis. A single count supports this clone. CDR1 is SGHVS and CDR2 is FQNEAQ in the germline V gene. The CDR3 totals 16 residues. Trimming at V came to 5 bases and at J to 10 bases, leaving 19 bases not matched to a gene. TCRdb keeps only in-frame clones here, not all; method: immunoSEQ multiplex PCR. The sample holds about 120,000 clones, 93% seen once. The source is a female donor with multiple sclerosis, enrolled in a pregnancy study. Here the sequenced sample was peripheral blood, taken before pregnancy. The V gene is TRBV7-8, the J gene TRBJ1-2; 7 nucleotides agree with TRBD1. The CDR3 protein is CASSPGGRRGPSNYTF. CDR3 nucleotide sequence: TGTGCCAGCAGCCCGGGGGGGAGGAGGGGGCCCTCTAACTACACCTTC.